The 5 T cell receptor beta chains below all came from one sample that was sequenced in a study of cytomegalovirus exposure and HLA in healthy donors. Generated by immunoSEQ multiplex PCR, the TCRdb table keeps only in-frame clones and is missing some. Of roughly 60,000 clones in the sample, 91% were seen once. Material: PBMCs. Receptors were obtained from a woman aged 30 to 39 in good health and CMV-seronegative.

The rearrangement links TRBV27 to TRBJ2-1, with 13 bases matching TRBD2. Germline V CDR1 and CDR2: MNHEY, SMNVEV (reference sequence). V lost 7 bases, J lost 5 bases, and 5 bases stayed unmatched. There are 15 residues in the CDR3. This CDR3 is CASTGLAGQDNEQFF. The CDR3 region has the DNA TGTGCCAGCACGGGACTAGCGGGGCAAGACAATGAGCAGTTCTTC.

V usage is TRBV5-4 and J usage is TRBJ2-2; no firm D call. V lost 0 bases, J lost 7 bases, and 7 bases lay in between. The CDR3 loop spans 13 amino acids. Germline V gene sequence: CDR1 SGHNT, CDR2 YYREEE (reference sequence). As DNA, the CDR3 is TGTGCCAGCAGCTTGGGCTGGAGCGGGGAGCTGTTTTTT. Amino acids: CASSLGWSGELFF.

The rearrangement uses TRBV7-9 and TRBJ2-1; 11 nucleotides align to TRBD2. This CDR3 region has 16 residues. CDR1 and CDR2 from the germline V gene are SEHNR and FQNEAQ (reference sequence). V was pared by 1 base and J by 5 bases, with 4 bases of the junction left unmatched. The CDR3 bases are TGTGCCAGCAGCTTAGGTGGGACTAGCGGACACAATGAGCAGTTCTTC. Translating it yields CASSLGGTSGHNEQFF.

This chain connects TRBV18 to TRBJ2-2, with TRBD1 identical over 7 bases. CDR1 and CDR2 (germline): KGHSH, LQKENI. Losses at the gene ends were 6 bases for V and 6 bases for J; bases not matched to a gene: 19. This CDR3 has 18 amino acids. CDR3 bases: TGTGCCAGCTCTAGCTCCTCCACTGGGACAGCTATGGCCGGGGAGCTGTTTTTT. It codes for CASSSSSTGTAMAGELFF. Based on the CDR3 plus reference TRBV18 and TRBJ2-2, the full variable domain is NAGVMQNPRHLVRRRGQEARLRCSPMKGHSHVYWYRQLPEEGLKFMVYLQKENIIDESGMPKERFSAEFPKEGPSILRIQQVVRGDSAAYFCASSSSSTGTAMAGELFFGEGSRLTVL.

This clone was detected a few times. The genes are TRBV21-1 and TRBJ2-7; the table assigns TRBD2, which was not confirmed against the DNA. TRBV21-1 is recorded as a pseudogene. This CDR3 has 16 amino acids. The CDR3 DNA is TGTGCCAGCAGCGGTCACCGGGATGGGCTTTGGGCCGAGCAGTACTTC. This translates into CASSGHRDGLWAEQYF.